This T cell receptor beta chain was identified in a study of T cell clones after liver transplantation. Study in general: HCV positivity affected three of eight recipients; the rest lacked autoimmune or viral indications. Without induction therapy, subjects received standard immunosuppression until 12-24 months post-transplant.

Whole-study findings and limits: These preliminary findings come from unstandardized post-transplant sampling times. Donor-reactive sequences fell more than third party-reactive ones, suggesting partial deletion.

CDR1 is SGHNT and CDR2 is YYREEE in the germline V gene (reference sequence). V gave up 0 bases and J gave up 5 bases, with 11 bases separating them. The CDR3 spans 15 residues. The method was immunoSEQ multiplex PCR; TCRdb's version includes in-frame clones alone and lacks a portion of them. The sample holds roughly 100,000 clones, around 84% seen once. A note on this clone: What it recognizes is unknown.

This receptor was taken from a human patient who received a liver transplant. The graft donor may have contributed some T cells. The V and J genes are TRBV5-4 and TRBJ2-2; D perhaps matches TRBD1 (5 bases). The input for sequencing was CD4+ T cells from blood, taken around 44 months after liver transplant. CDR3: CASSLEGAETGELFF. The CDR3 DNA sequence: TGTGCCAGCAGCTTGGAAGGGGCTGAGACCGGGGAGCTGTTTTTT.